Listed below are T cell receptor beta chains from one sample, sequenced in a study of T cells after yellow fever vaccination. TCRdb itself ran the 5' RACE reads through MiXCR, one entry per CDR3 protein. The sample has 350,000 to 450,000 distinct CDR3 sequences, around 19% seen once. The input for sequencing was PBMCs, taken before the yellow fever booster vaccination. The receptors here all came from a man aged 18 to 30 who received the YFV17D yellow fever vaccine. Both conserved end residues are part of each CDR3. The order of the fields is D gene, clone size, J gene, V gene, CDR3 protein, CDR3 DNA. D genes are given only for firm matches. Clone size is given for some rows only: seen once, a few or many times, or a class if the clone is expanded.

>TRBD1|few|TRBJ1-6|TRBV6-2/TRBV6-3
CASTTDRGRFKSPLHF
TGTGCCAGCACTACGGACAGGGGAAGGTTTAAGTCACCCCTCCACTTT
>TRBD1|few|TRBJ1-6|TRBV5-1
CASSLAGGRYNSPLHF
TGCGCCAGCAGCTTGGCAGGGGGCAGGTATAATTCACCCCTCCACTTT
>TRBD2|-|TRBJ2-3|TRBV20-1
CSAREGLAGELDTQYF
TGCAGTGCTAGAGAGGGACTAGCGGGGGAGTTAGATACGCAGTATTTT
>-|-|TRBJ1-1|TRBV27
CASSTYPGATEAFF
TGTGCCAGCAGTACCTATCCGGGGGCCACTGAAGCTTTCTTT
>-|few|TRBJ1-1|TRBV7-9
CASTRGGERTEAFF
TGTGCCAGCACCCGCGGGGGGGAGAGGACTGAAGCTTTCTTT
>-|-|TRBJ2-1|TRBV9
CASSVVPASNEQFF
TGTGCCAGCAGCGTAGTGCCAGCCTCCAATGAGCAGTTCTTC
>-|-|TRBJ2-7|TRBV20-1
CSAPDRLNYEQYF
TGCAGTGCCCCAGACAGGCTGAACTACGAGCAGTACTTC
>-|-|TRBJ1-1|TRBV6-5
CASSFLTMTFF
TGTGCCAGCAGTTTTCTAACGATGACTTTCTTT
>TRBD2|-|TRBJ2-6|TRBV6-5
CASSYSRLAGSGANVLTF
TGTGCCAGCAGTTACTCAAGACTAGCGGGGAGTGGGGCCAACGTCCTGACTTTC
>TRBD2|-|TRBJ2-5|TRBV4-3
CASSQGLAAETQYF
TGCGCCAGCAGCCAGGGACTAGCCGCAGAGACCCAGTACTTC
>-|-|TRBJ1-6|TRBV4-2
CASSPVGDSPLHF
TGTGCCAGCAGCCCCGTGGGGGATTCACCCCTCCACTTT
>-|many|TRBJ2-7|TRBV20-1
CSAHYSLYEQYF
TGCAGTGCTCACTATTCTCTCTACGAGCAGTACTTC
>-|-|TRBJ1-5|TRBV20-1
CSVGMTANQPQHF
TGCAGTGTTGGGATGACGGCTAATCAGCCCCAGCATTTT
>-|-|TRBJ1-5|TRBV6-2/TRBV6-3
CASRHAGDLRQPQHF
TGTGCCAGCAGACACGCCGGGGACCTAAGGCAGCCCCAGCATTTT
>-|few|TRBJ2-1|TRBV6-2/TRBV6-3
CASSKGISYNEQFF
TGTGCCAGCAGCAAAGGGATCTCCTACAATGAGCAGTTCTTC
>-|many|TRBJ1-5|TRBV5-5
CASSLAGGDQPQHF
TGTGCCAGCAGCTTGGCCGGGGGAGACCAGCCCCAGCATTTT
>-|-|TRBJ1-1|TRBV5-1
CASSPGRSEGTEAFF
TGCGCCAGCAGCCCTGGTCGGTCGGAGGGTACTGAAGCTTTCTTT
>-|few|TRBJ2-1|TRBV20-1
CSARYLGGTYNEQFF
TGCAGTGCTAGGTACCTGGGGGGTACCTACAATGAGCAGTTCTTC
>TRBD1|few|TRBJ2-7|TRBV5-5
CASSGWDRSSYEQYF
TGTGCCAGCAGCGGATGGGACAGGTCCTCCTACGAGCAGTACTTC
>TRBD2|many|TRBJ2-1|TRBV12-3/TRBV12-4
CASSLGGTSNEQFF
TGTGCCAGCAGTTTGGGCGGGACTAGCAATGAGCAGTTCTTC
>-|-|TRBJ2-1|TRBV15
CATSRVDIGYNEQFF
TGTGCCACCAGCAGAGTGGACATTGGGTACAATGAGCAGTTCTTC
>-|-|TRBJ1-5|TRBV4-1
CASSPDGINQPQHF
TGCGCCAGCAGCCCGGACGGAATCAATCAGCCCCAGCATTTT
>-|-|TRBJ1-5|TRBV12-3/TRBV12-4
CASSLMDGNQPQHF
TGTGCCAGCAGTTTAATGGACGGCAATCAGCCCCAGCATTTT
>-|-|TRBJ1-5|TRBV4-3
CASSQDPGDQPQHF
TGCGCCAGCAGCCAAGATCCAGGGGATCAGCCCCAGCATTTT
>-|once|TRBJ1-4|TRBV7-3
CASSPGLSPNEKLFF
TGTGCCAGCAGCCCCGGTCTCTCCCCTAATGAAAAACTGTTTTTT
>-|-|TRBJ2-7|TRBV7-9
CASSSEVAGDYEQYF
TGTGCCAGCAGCTCGGAGGTGGCAGGGGACTACGAGCAGTACTTC
>-|few|TRBJ1-6|TRBV4-3
CASSRQWGQTAEF
TGCGCCAGCAGCCGGCAATGGGGGCAGACCGCGGAATTT
>TRBD2|few|TRBJ2-4|TRBV7-2
CASSPRGRALAKNIQYF
TGTGCCAGCAGCCCCCGGGGGAGGGCCCTAGCCAAAAACATTCAGTACTTC
>-|-|TRBJ2-5|TRBV6-1
CASSEAWVIGMKQETQYF
TGTGCCAGCAGTGAAGCGTGGGTCATCGGCATGAAACAAGAGACCCAGTACTTC
>TRBD2|-|TRBJ2-3|TRBV4-3
CASSLERGATDTQYF
TGCGCCAGCAGCCTCGAGCGGGGGGCAACAGATACGCAGTATTTT
>-|few|TRBJ1-6|TRBV4-2
CASSQDRGNSPLHF
TGTGCCAGCAGCCAAGACAGGGGCAATTCACCCCTCCACTTT
>-|few|TRBJ1-6|TRBV12-3/TRBV12-4
CASSGRGSGSPLHF
TGTGCCAGCAGTGGAAGGGGGTCCGGTTCACCCCTCCACTTT
>-|-|TRBJ2-3|TRBV5-1
CASSLDHRDTQYF
TGCGCCAGCAGCTTGGACCACAGAGATACGCAGTATTTT
>TRBD2|-|TRBJ2-1|TRBV11-2
CASSLAFSGGSYNEQFF
TGTGCCAGCAGCTTAGCGTTTAGCGGGGGCTCCTACAATGAGCAGTTCTTC
>-|-|TRBJ2-3|TRBV7-2
CASSLEDVPTDTQYF
TGTGCCAGCAGCCTGGAGGACGTCCCGACAGATACGCAGTATTTT
>-|-|TRBJ2-1|TRBV6-2/TRBV6-3
CASSFPGEQFF
TGTGCCAGCAGTTTCCCGGGAGAGCAGTTCTTC
>-|few|TRBJ1-1|TRBV12-3/TRBV12-4
CASSPDGLTEAFF
TGTGCCAGCAGTCCGGACGGACTCACTGAAGCTTTCTTT
>-|few|TRBJ1-6|TRBV6-5
CASSRGGYYNSPLHF
TGTGCCAGCAGCCGGGGAGGGTACTATAATTCACCCCTCCACTTT
>-|-|TRBJ2-1|TRBV5-1
CASSLAVGSEQFF
TGCGCCAGCAGCTTGGCCGTGGGGAGCGAGCAGTTCTTC
>-|few|TRBJ1-6|TRBV9
CASSVGVSPLHF
TGTGCCAGCAGCGTAGGAGTTTCACCCCTCCACTTT
>-|few|TRBJ2-7|TRBV20-1
CSAPGYSYEQYF
TGCAGTGCTCCGGGGTACTCCTACGAGCAGTACTTC
>-|-|TRBJ2-2|TRBV21-1
CASIRTGLNTGELFF
TGTGCCAGCATTCGGACAGGGCTAAACACCGGGGAGCTGTTTTTT
>-|-|TRBJ1-1|TRBV20-1
CSAHSGENTEAFF
TGCAGTGCTCACTCCGGGGAGAACACTGAAGCTTTCTTT